This entry lists 27 T cell receptor beta chains sequenced from one sample in a study of beta chain features in type 1 diabetes. The authors reverse transcribed all of the isolated RNA, so sequencing captured expressed TCRB transcripts. The repertoire was sequenced with immunoSEQ multiplex PCR; TCRdb's copy has only in-frame clones and lacks some. The sample carries some 150,000 clones, about 9.4% recorded once. The sample was naive CD4+ T cells from blood. These receptors all come from a man between 18 and 35 years old in good health.

Only a few counts were recorded for this clone. The chain links TRBV19 to TRBJ2-3; tentatively, D is TRBD2 (7 bases). V was trimmed by 5 bases and J by 5 bases, leaving 14 bases between them. This CDR3 comprises 14 residues. The V gene's germline CDR1 is LNHDA and CDR2 SQIVND (reference sequence). In DNA form, the CDR3 reads TGTGCCAGTAGTGGCGGGGGCGCAGAAGATACGCAGTATTTT. The encoded protein is CASSGGGAEDTQYF. Variable domain in full (rest from reference TRBV19 and TRBJ2-3): DGGITQSPKYLFRKEGQNVTLSCEQNLNHDAMYWYRQDPGQGLRLIYYSQIVNDFQKGDIAEGYSVSREKKESFPLTVTSAQKNPTAFYLCASSGGGAEDTQYFGPGTRLTVL.

The chain joins TRBV4-1 to TRBJ2-3; TRBD2 matches 11 bases. Germline assignment: CDR1 MGHRA and CDR2 YSYEKL. This CDR3 has 17 amino acids. J gave up 5 bases and V 2 bases, and 9 bases lay outside the gene matches. CDR3: CASSQIHSGGAKDTQYF. CDR3 DNA sequence: TGCGCCAGCAGCCAAATACATAGCGGGGGGGCGAAAGATACGCAGTATTTT.

This clone occurred a few times. The V call is TRBV6-5, the J call TRBJ2-7; 9 bases agree with TRBD1. V shed 0 bases, J shed 0 bases, and the junction held 3 bases outside the gene matches. There are 16 residues in the CDR3. The germline V gene has CDR1 MNHEY and CDR2 SVGAGI. CDR3 sequence reads: CASSYSTGGSSYEQYF. The CDR3 coding sequence is TGTGCCAGCAGTTACTCCACAGGGGGCTCCTCCTACGAGCAGTACTTC.

Here the CDR3 DNA reads TGTGCCAGCAGTTATTCGAGGACAGTCTCTAACTATGGCTACACCTTC. This codes for CASSYSRTVSNYGYTF. The chain links TRBV6-6 to TRBJ1-2; TRBD1 is a possible D gene (6 bases). The CDR3 loop spans 16 amino acids. The germline V and J ends were trimmed by 3 bases and 0 bases, with 14 bases remaining between them. The V gene's germline CDR1 is MNHNY and CDR2 SVGAGI (reference sequence).

The J gene is TRBJ1-2, the V gene TRBV25-1, with 11 positions matching TRBD1. The CDR3 runs to 14 residues. V lost 6 bases and J lost 5; bases outside the gene matches: 5. Germline values: CDR1 MGHDK, CDR2 SYGVNS. CDR3 region: CASRGQGDMYGYTF. CDR3 in DNA: TGTGCCAGCAGGGGACAGGGGGATATGTATGGCTACACCTTC.

This clone was seen more than once but under ten times. This sequence joins TRBV30 and TRBJ1-5; maybe TRBD1 (6 bases). V shed 0 bases and J shed 0 bases, with 15 bases lying between them. Germline CDR1 is GTSNPN and CDR2 is SVGIG (reference sequence). The CDR3 consists of 17 residues. CDR3 loop: CAWSVQQGARSNQPQHF. The CDR3 DNA follows: TGTGCCTGGAGTGTACAACAGGGTGCGCGTAGCAATCAGCCCCAGCATTTT.

J is TRBJ2-2 and V is TRBV11-2; D ambiguous. The CDR3 is 13 amino acids. V shed 5 bases and J shed 5 bases, with 9 bases lying between them. Germline CDR1 is SGHAT and CDR2 is FQNNGV. This CDR3 is CASSAQVTGELFF. DNA for the CDR3: TGTGCCAGCAGCGCCCAGGTTACCGGGGAGCTGTTTTTT.

This sequence joins TRBV28 and TRBJ1-5; unclear D gene. The CDR3 is 13 residues long. Trimming removed 3 bases from V and 7 bases from J, with 10 bases in between. Germline CDR1 is MDHEN and CDR2 is SYDVKM. The CDR3 DNA reads TGTGCCAGCAGTTTCGGAGAAAACCAGCCCCAGCATTTT. This gives the protein CASSFGENQPQHF.

V and J are TRBV7-2 and TRBJ2-5; 7 positions match TRBD2. This CDR3 contains 15 residues. Germline assignment: CDR1 SGHTA and CDR2 FQGNSA. V was pared by 5 bases and J by 3 bases, with 9 bases of the junction left unmatched. CDR3 residues: CASSLGGAGKETQYF. DNA for the CDR3: TGTGCCAGCAGCCTGGGAGGGGCTGGTAAAGAGACCCAGTACTTC.

The chain has TRBV7-2 and TRBJ2-7, with 10 positions matching TRBD2. CDR1 and CDR2 (germline): SGHTA, FQGNSA. V lost 5 bases and J lost 6; bases outside the gene matches: 13. The CDR3 spans 16 residues. For the CDR3, the DNA is TGTGCCAGCAGCCTAATAGCGGGGGGCCTATCGGCCGAGCAGTACTTC. This gives the protein CASSLIAGGLSAEQYF.

The CDR3 loop reads CASSSAEADTQYF. CDR3 DNA: TGCGCCAGCAGCTCTGCAGAGGCCGATACGCAGTATTTT. V usage is TRBV5-1 and J usage is TRBJ2-3, with D unresolved. The CDR3 has 13 amino acids. Trimming took 3 bases from V and 6 from J, leaving 11 bases between them. The germline V gene encodes CDR1 SGHRS and CDR2 YFSETQ. The full variable domain, with the rest looked up from reference TRBV5-1 and TRBJ2-3, is KAGVTQTPRYLIKTRGQQVTLSCSPISGHRSVSWYQQTPGQGLQFLFEYFSETQRNKGNFPGRFSGRQFSNSRSEMNVSTLELGDSALYLCASSSAEADTQYFGPGTRLTVL.

The chain carries TRBV11-2 and TRBJ2-5; TRBD2 aligns across 8 bases. The CDR3 sequence is 14 residues long. Germline V gene lookup returns CDR1 SGHAT and CDR2 FQNNGV. J lost 2 bases, V lost 5 bases, and 4 bases had no gene match. The CDR3 loop is CASSRGTRQETQYF. The CDR3 region has the DNA TGTGCCAGCAGCCGCGGGACTAGACAAGAGACCCAGTACTTC.

The table lists this clone with a few counts. The V gene is TRBV5-4, the J gene TRBJ2-7; D ambiguous. This CDR3 spans 11 amino acids. The ends were cut back, 3 bases at V and 8 bases at J, with 9 bases in the middle. The germline V gene has CDR1 SGHNT and CDR2 YYREEE (reference sequence). For the CDR3, the DNA is TGTGCCAGCAGCTCGGGTCCTAAGCAGTACTTC. It specifies CASSSGPKQYF.

The V and J genes are TRBV18 and TRBJ2-1; TRBD2 matches at 15 bases. The V and J ends lost 6 bases and 5 bases, in that order; junction bases with no gene match: 14. The CDR3 runs to 19 residues. Germline CDR1 reads KGHSH; CDR2 reads LQKENI. The CDR3 DNA reads TGTGCCAGCTCCCTCGCCCCCGGGACTAGCGGGGGGCCCAACAATGAGCAGTTCTTC. Its protein is CASSLAPGTSGGPNNEQFF. Together with reference TRBV18 and TRBJ2-1, the CDR3 gives the full variable domain: NAGVMQNPRHLVRRRGQEARLRCSPMKGHSHVYWYRQLPEEGLKFMVYLQKENIIDESGMPKERFSAEFPKEGPSILRIQQVVRGDSAAYFCASSLAPGTSGGPNNEQFFGPGTRLTVL.

The sample holds a few counts of this clone. An end of the junction differs from the germline gene, which may be a read error. The rearrangement uses TRBV13 and TRBJ2-1; 13 bases align to TRBD2. CDR1 PRHDT and CDR2 FYEKMQ come from the germline V gene (reference sequence). The length of the CDR3 is 18 residues. In nucleotides, the CDR3 is TGTGCCAGCAGCCTAGGGACTAGCGGGGACCGAAACTACAATGAGCAGTTCTTC. It is translated as CASSLGTSGDRNYNEQFF.

This sequence joins TRBV6-5 and TRBJ2-7, with D perhaps matching TRBD1 (8 bases). V lost 3 bases to trimming and J lost 5 bases, with 17 bases between them. The CDR3 runs to 15 residues. CDR1 and CDR2 (germline): MNHEY, SVGAGI. The DNA of the CDR3 is TGTGCCAGCAGTTATACACAGGGGGGGGGCAACGAGCAGTACTTC. It translates to CASSYTQGGGNEQYF.

The V and J genes are TRBV11-2 and TRBJ1-3, with a weak D call TRBD1 (6 bases). The germline CDR1 and CDR2 sequences are SGHAT and FQNNGV. This CDR3 is 18 amino acids long. The V gene lost 7 bases and the J gene lost 3 bases, with 25 bases spanning the gap. CDR3 residues: CASNLAWGRGLDGNTIYF. The CDR3 coding sequence is TGTGCCAGCAACCTAGCTTGGGGCAGGGGCCTCGATGGAAACACCATATATTTT.

The CDR3, as DNA: TGCGCCAGCAGCTTGACAGGGATGTACTACGAGCAGTACTTC. Translating it yields CASSLTGMYYEQYF. The chain carries TRBV5-1 and TRBJ2-7; maybe TRBD1 (6 bases). V lost 1 base and J lost 3, with 11 bases in between. Germline CDR1 is SGHRS and CDR2 is YFSETQ. The CDR3 loop spans 14 amino acids.

This clone has a count of ten or more. The chain recombines TRBV15 with TRBJ2-2; a possible D gene is TRBD2 (6 bases). The length of the CDR3 is 14 residues. Germline assignment: CDR1 LNHNV and CDR2 YYDKDF (reference sequence). Trimming removed 0 bases from V and 7 bases from J, with 9 bases in between. The CDR3, as DNA: TGTGCCACCAGCAGAGAACTAGCCGGCGGGGAGCTGTTTTTT. The encoded protein is CATSRELAGGELFF.

The rearrangement joins TRBV5-1 to TRBJ1-6; no definite D call. Trimming took off 0 bases at V and 4 bases at J, with 5 bases between the two ends. The CDR3 is 14 amino acids. In germline, CDR1 is SGHRS, CDR2 YFSETQ. CDR3 in amino acids: CASSLERYNSPLHF. The CDR3 DNA reads TGCGCCAGCAGCTTGGAACGGTATAATTCACCCCTCCACTTT.

The chain combines TRBV25-1 with TRBJ2-7, with 8 positions matching TRBD1. The CDR3 consists of 15 residues. V lost 3 bases, J lost 3 bases, and 7 bases stayed unmatched. Germline CDR1 MGHDK, CDR2 SYGVNS. As DNA, the CDR3 is TGTGCCAGCAGTGACTCCGGGACAGGATACTACGAGCAGTACTTC. This translates into CASSDSGTGYYEQYF.

The V gene is TRBV19, the J gene TRBJ1-2; unclear D gene. Trimming left V 1 base short and J 8 bases short, with 14 bases between. The CDR3 sequence is 14 residues long. Per the germline V gene, CDR1 is LNHDA and CDR2 is SQIVND (reference sequence). CDR3 sequence: CASSIGSAERGYTF. The CDR3, as DNA: TGTGCCAGTAGTATAGGTTCGGCCGAGCGAGGCTACACCTTC.

There are a few counts of this clone. This sequence joins TRBV7-2 and TRBJ1-5; a weak D match, TRBD1 (6 bases). V shed 7 bases and J shed 7 bases, with 17 bases lying between them. The CDR3 spans 14 residues. From germline, CDR1 is SGHTA and CDR2 FQGNSA. The CDR3 sequence: CASTLGGALQPQHF. In DNA form, the CDR3 reads TGTGCCAGCACCCTGGGGGGGGCTTTACAGCCCCAGCATTTT.

The chain is built from TRBV30 and TRBJ1-1, with D possibly TRBD1 on 5 matching bases. The CDR3 covers 12 residues. Per the germline V gene, CDR1 is GTSNPN and CDR2 is SVGIG (reference sequence). Trimming cost V 3 bases and J 8 bases, with 13 bases left between them. The CDR3 bases are TGTGCCTGGAGGAGCAGGGTGGGGGAAGCTTTCTTT. Its protein is CAWRSRVGEAFF.

There are a few counts of this clone. This chain joins TRBV11-2 and TRBJ1-2; perhaps TRBD1 as D (6 bases). V lost 5 bases, J lost 2 bases, and 15 bases lay in between. The CDR3 spans 15 residues. Germline CDR1 reads SGHAT; CDR2 reads FQNNGV. The CDR3 DNA reads as TGTGCCAGCAGCACCCAAACAGGGTGGAACTATGGCTACACCTTC. This translates into CASSTQTGWNYGYTF.

The gene calls are TRBV10-3 and TRBJ2-3; 7 nucleotides line up with TRBD1. Germline lookup yields CDR1 ENHRY and CDR2 SYGVKD. The CDR3 runs 14 residues. V dropped 6 bases and J dropped 4; count of bases not matched to a gene: 7. CDR3 amino acids: CAIRGDRLSDTQYF. The CDR3 region has the DNA TGTGCCATCAGGGGGGACAGACTATCAGATACGCAGTATTTT.

This clone has more than one count but fewer than ten. The CDR3 DNA is TGTGCCAGCAGCTTAGGGAGACTAGCGGGGGCACAAGAGACCCAGTACTTC. Residues: CASSLGRLAGAQETQYF. V gene TRBV7-2 combines with J gene TRBJ2-5; TRBD2 matches at 12 bases. Germline V gene sequence: CDR1 SGHTA, CDR2 FQGNSA. The CDR3 has 17 residues. V was pared by 1 base and J by 2 bases, with 5 bases of the junction left unmatched.